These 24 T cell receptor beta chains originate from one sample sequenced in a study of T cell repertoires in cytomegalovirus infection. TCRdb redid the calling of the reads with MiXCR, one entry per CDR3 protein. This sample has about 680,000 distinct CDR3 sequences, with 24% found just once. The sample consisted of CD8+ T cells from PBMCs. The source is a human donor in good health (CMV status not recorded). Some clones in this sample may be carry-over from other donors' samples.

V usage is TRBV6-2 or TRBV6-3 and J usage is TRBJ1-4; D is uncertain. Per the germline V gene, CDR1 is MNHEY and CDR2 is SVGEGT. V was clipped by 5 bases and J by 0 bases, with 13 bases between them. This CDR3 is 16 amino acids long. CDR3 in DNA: TGTGCCAGCAGTCACCTCCCTGTATCAACTAATGAAAAACTGTTTTTT. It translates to CASSHLPVSTNEKLFF.

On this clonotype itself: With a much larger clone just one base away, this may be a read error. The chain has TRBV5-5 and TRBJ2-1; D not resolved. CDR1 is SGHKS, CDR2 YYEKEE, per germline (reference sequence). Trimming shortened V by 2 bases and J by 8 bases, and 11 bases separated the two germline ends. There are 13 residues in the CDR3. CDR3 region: CASSFEFIHEQFF. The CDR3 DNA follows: TGTGCCAGCAGCTTTGAGTTTATCCATGAGCAGTTCTTC. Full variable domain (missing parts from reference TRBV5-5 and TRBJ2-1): DAGVTQSPTHLIKTRGQQVTLRCSPISGHKSVSWYQQVLGQGPQFIFQYYEKEERGRGNFPDRFSARQFPNYSSELNVNALLLGDSALYLCASSFEFIHEQFFGPGTRLTVL.

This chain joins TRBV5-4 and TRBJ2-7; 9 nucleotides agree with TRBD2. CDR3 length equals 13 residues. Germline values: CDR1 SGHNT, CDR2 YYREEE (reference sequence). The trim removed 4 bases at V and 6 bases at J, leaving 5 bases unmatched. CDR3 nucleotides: TGTGCCAGCAGCACCGGACTAGCGCGCGAGCAGTACTTC. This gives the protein CASSTGLAREQYF.

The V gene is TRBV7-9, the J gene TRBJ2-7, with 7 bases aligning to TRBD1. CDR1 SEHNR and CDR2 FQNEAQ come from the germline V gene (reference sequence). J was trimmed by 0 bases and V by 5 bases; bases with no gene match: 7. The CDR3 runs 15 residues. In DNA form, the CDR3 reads TGTGCCAGCAGCCGACGACAGGGTCTCTCCTACGAGCAGTACTTC. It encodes CASSRRQGLSYEQYF.

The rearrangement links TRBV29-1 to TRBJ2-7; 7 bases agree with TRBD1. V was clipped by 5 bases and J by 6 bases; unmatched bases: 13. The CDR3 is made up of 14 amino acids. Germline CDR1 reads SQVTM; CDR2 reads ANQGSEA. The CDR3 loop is CSVRRQGARGEQYF. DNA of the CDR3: TGCAGCGTTCGGAGACAGGGTGCAAGAGGCGAGCAGTACTTC.

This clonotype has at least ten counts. The CDR3 reads CASSLAGSNQPQHF. DNA of the CDR3: TGTGCCAGCAGCTTAGCCGGTAGCAATCAGCCCCAGCATTTT. The J gene is TRBJ1-5, the V gene TRBV7-9; D is unresolved. V was cut by 0 bases and J by 0 bases, with 3 bases left in between. Germline V CDR1 and CDR2: SEHNR, FQNEAQ (reference sequence). The CDR3 consists of 14 residues.

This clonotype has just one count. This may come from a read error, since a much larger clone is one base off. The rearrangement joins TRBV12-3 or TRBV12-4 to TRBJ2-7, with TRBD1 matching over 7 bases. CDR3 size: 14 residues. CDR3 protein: CANSLGGRHYEQYF. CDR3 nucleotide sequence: TGTGCCAACAGTTTAGGGGGCAGACACTACGAGCAGTACTTC.

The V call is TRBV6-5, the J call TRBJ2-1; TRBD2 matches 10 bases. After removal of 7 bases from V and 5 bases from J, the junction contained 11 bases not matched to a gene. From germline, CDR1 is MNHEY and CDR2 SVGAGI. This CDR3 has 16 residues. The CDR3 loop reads CASTLNSGGTHNEQFF. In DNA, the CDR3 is TGTGCCAGCACTTTGAATAGCGGGGGGACACACAATGAGCAGTTCTTC.

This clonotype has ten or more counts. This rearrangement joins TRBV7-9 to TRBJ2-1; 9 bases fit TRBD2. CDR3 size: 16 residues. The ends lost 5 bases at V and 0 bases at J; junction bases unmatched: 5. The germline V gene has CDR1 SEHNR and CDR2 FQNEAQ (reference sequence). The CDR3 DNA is TGTGCCAGCAGCCGTCTAGCGGGGAGCTCCTACAATGAGCAGTTCTTC. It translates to CASSRLAGSSYNEQFF.

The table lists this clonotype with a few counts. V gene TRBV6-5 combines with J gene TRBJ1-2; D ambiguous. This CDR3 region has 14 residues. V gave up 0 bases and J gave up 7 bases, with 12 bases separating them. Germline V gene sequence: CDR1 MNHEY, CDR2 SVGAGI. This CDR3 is CASSYSARNFGYTF. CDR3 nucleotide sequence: TGTGCCAGCAGTTACTCGGCCAGGAATTTTGGCTACACCTTC.

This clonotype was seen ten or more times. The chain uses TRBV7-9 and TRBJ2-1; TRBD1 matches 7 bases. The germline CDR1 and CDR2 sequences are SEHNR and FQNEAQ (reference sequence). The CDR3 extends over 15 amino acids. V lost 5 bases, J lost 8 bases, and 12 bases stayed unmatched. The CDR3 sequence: CASSPRDSVWDEQFF. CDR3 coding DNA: TGTGCCAGCAGCCCCCGGGACAGCGTGTGGGATGAGCAGTTCTTC.

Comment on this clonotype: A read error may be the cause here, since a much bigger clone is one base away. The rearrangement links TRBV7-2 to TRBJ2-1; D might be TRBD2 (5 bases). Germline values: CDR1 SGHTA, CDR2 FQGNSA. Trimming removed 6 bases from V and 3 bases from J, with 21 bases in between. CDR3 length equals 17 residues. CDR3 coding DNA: TGTGCCAGCAGATTACTCGGGGTAGGGATTAACTACAATGAGCAGTTCTTC. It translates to CASRLLGVGINYNEQFF.

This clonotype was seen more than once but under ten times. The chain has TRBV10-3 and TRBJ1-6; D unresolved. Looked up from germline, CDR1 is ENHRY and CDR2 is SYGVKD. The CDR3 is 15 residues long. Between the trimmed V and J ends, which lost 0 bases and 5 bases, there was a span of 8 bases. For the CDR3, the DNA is TGTGCCATCAGTGAGTCTCCACAAGATAATTCACCCCTCCACTTT. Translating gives CAISESPQDNSPLHF.

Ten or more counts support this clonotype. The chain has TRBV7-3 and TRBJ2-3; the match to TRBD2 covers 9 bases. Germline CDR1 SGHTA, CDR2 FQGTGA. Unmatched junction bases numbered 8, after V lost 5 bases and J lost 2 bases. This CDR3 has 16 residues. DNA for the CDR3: TGTGCCAGCAGCCCGCTGGAGCGGGGGGTCACAGATACGCAGTATTTT. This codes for CASSPLERGVTDTQYF.

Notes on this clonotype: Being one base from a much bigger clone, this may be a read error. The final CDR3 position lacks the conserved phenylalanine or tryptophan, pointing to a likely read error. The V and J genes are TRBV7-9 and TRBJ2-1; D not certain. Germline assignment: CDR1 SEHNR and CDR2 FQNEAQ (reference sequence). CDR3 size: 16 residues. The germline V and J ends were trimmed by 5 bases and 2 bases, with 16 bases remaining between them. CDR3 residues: CASSPNLVRAYNEQFI. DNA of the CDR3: TGTGCCAGCAGCCCTAACCTCGTGCGCGCCTACAATGAGCAGTTCATC.

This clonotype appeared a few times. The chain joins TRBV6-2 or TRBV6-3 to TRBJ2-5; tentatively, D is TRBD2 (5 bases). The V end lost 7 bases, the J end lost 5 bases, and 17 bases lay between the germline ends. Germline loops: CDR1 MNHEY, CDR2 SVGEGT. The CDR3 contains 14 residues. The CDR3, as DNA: TGTGCCAGCACAAGGAATCCAGCGGTGGAGACCCAGTACTTC. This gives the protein CASTRNPAVETQYF.

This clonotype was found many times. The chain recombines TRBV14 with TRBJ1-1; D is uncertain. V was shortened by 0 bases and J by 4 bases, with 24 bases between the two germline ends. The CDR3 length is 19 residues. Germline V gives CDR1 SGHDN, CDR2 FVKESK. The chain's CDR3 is CASSQDQIAGVGDGTEAFF. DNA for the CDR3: TGTGCCAGCAGCCAAGATCAGATAGCCGGTGTTGGTGATGGCACTGAAGCTTTCTTT.

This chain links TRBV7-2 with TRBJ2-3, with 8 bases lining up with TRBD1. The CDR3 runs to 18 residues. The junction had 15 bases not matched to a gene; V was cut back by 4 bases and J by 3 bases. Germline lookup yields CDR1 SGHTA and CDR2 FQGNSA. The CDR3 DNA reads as TGTGCCAGCAGCTCCTACCCCGACAGGGGAGGTATGACAGATACGCAGTATTTT. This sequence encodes CASSSYPDRGGMTDTQYF. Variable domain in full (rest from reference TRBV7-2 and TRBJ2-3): GAGVSQSPSNKVTEKGKDVELRCDPISGHTALYWYRQSLGQGLEFLIYFQGNSAPDKSGLPSDRFSAERTGGSVSTLTIQRTQQEDSAVYLCASSSYPDRGGMTDTQYFGPGTRLTVL.

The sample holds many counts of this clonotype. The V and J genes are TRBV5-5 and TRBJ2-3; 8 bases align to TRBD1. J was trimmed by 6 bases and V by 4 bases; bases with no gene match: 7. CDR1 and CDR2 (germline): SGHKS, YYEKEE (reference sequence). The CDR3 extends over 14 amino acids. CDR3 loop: CASSHRQGSDTQYF. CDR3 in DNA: TGTGCCAGCAGCCATCGACAGGGGTCGGATACGCAGTATTTT.

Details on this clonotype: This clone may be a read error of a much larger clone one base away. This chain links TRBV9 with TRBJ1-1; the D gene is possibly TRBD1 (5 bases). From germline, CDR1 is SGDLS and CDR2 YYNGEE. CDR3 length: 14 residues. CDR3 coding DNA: TGTGCCAGCAACGTATCGGGGGGGAACACTGAAGCTTTCTTT. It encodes CASNVSGGNTEAFF.

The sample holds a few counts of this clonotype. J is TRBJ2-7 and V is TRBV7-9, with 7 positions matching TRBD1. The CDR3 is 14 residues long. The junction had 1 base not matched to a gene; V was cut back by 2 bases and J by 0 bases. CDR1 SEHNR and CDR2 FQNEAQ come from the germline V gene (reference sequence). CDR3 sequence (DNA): TGTGCCAGCAGCTTACCAGGGGGCTCCTACGAGCAGTACGTC. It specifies CASSLPGGSYEQYV.

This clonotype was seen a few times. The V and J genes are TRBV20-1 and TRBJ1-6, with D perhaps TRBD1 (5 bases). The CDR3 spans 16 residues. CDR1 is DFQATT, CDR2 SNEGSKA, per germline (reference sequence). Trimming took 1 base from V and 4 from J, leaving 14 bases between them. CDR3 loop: CSARVRGLLYNSPLHF. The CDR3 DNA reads TGCAGTGCTAGAGTTAGGGGCCTATTGTATAATTCACCCCTCCACTTT.

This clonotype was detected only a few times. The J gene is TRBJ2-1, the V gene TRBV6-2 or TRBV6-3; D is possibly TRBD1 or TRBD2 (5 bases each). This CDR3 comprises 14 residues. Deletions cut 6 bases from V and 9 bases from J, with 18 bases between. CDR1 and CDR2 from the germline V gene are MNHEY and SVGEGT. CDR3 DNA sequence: TGTGCCAGCAGCCCCCCGGGGACCCTCGGTGAGCAGTTCTTC. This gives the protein CASSPPGTLGEQFF.

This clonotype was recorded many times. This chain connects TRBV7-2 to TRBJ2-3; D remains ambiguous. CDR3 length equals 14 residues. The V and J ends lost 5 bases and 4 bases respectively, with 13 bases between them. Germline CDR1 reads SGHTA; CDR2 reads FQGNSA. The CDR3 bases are TGTGCCAGCAGCGTCACAGAGTACTCAGATACGCAGTATTTT. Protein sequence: CASSVTEYSDTQYF.